The sample holds a few counts of the clone carrying this T cell receptor (beta chain). The CDR3 is 15 amino acids. V lost 6 bases, J lost 5 bases, and 17 bases lay in between. These data come from a study of T-cell memory formation after mild COVID-19. Using constant-segment primers, 5'RACE produced TCR alpha and TCR beta cDNA libraries carrying sample barcodes and UMIs. TCRdb fed the 5' RACE reads into MiXCR, producing one record per CDR3 protein. The sample lists some 270,000 distinct CDR3 sequences, approximately 15% occurring once. The sequenced material came from PBMCs or a T cell subset sorted from them (not recorded which). This TCR was sampled from an adult woman who had mild COVID-19 (a few samples of this study predate the infection). Cell type and time point are not known. The gene calls are TRBV12-3 or TRBV12-4 and TRBJ2-1; no clear D gene. Here the CDR3 reads CASSLIAGTHNEQFF. The CDR3 DNA is TGTGCCAGCAGCCTCATTGCTGGTACTCACAATGAGCAGTTCTTC.